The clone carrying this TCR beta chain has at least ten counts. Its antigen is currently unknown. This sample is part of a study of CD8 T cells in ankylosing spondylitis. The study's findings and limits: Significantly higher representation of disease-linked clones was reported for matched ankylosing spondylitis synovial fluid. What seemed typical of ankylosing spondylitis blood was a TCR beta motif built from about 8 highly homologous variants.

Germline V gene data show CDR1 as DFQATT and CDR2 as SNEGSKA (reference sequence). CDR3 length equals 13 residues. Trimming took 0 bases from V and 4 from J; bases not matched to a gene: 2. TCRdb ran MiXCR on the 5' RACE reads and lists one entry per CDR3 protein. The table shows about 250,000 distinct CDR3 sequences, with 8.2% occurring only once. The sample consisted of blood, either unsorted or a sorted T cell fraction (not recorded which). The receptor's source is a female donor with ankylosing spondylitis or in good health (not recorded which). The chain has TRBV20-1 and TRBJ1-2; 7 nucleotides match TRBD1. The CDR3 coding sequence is TGCAGTGCTAGAGACCGGACAGGCTATGGCTACACCTTC. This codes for CSARDRTGYGYTF.